The entry below describes one TCR beta chain. These data belong to a study of T cell changes during pregnancy in multiple sclerosis. Trimming removed 6 bases from V and 3 bases from J; junction bases left unmatched: 4. The germline V gene has CDR1 MDHEN and CDR2 SYDVKM. The CDR3 runs to 14 residues. Profiling relied on immunoSEQ multiplex PCR, and the TCRdb table lists in-frame clones only, not all of them. Of around 65,000 clones listed, about 92% are singletons. This receptor was obtained from a female donor in good health, enrolled as a control in a pregnancy study. Sequences were derived from peripheral blood, sampled in the first trimester of pregnancy. The chain couples TRBV28 to TRBJ2-7; 11 bases agree with TRBD1. This CDR3 reads CASSGTGGGYEQYF. The CDR3 nucleotides are TGTGCCAGCAGCGGGACAGGGGGAGGCTACGAGCAGTACTTC.